The rows below give T cell receptor beta chains drawn from one sample of a study of blood T cell repertoires in COVID-19. TCRdb's table, derived via immunoSEQ multiplex PCR, lists solely in-frame clones and lacks some. The repertoire holds 250,000 to 350,000 clones, with approximately 87% as singletons. Material: peripheral blood. These receptors came from a woman aged 45-65 years who had recovered from COVID-19. CDR3s include the opening cysteine and the closing phenylalanine or tryptophan. The D gene is left open where the match is weak. A row's size may be missing; if present it is once, few, many or a size class.

j_call d_call v_call clone_size cdr3_nt cdr3_aa
TRBJ2-2 . TRBV27 few TGTGCCAGCAGTCACGGGGAGGCCGGGGAGCTGTTTTTT CASSHGEAGELFF
TRBJ2-1 TRBD1 TRBV7-3 . TGTGCCAGCAGCTTAGGGGGGACAGGGTATGAGCAGTTCTTC CASSLGGTGYEQFF
TRBJ1-3 . TRBV2 few TGTGCCAGCAGCGTCCAGGGAAACACCATATATTTT CASSVQGNTIYF
TRBJ1-4 . TRBV7-9 . TGTGCCAGCAGCTTCCGTGCAACTAATGAAAAACTGTTTTTT CASSFRATNEKLFF
TRBJ2-3 TRBD1 TRBV7-2 . TGTGCCAGCAGCCTGGGACAGGGTTTCACAGATACGCAGTATTTT CASSLGQGFTDTQYF
TRBJ1-1 . TRBV30 . TGTGCCTGGAGTGTTGGGGGGGCAAGCACTGAAGCTTTCTTT CAWSVGGASTEAFF
TRBJ1-2 . TRBV19 . TGTGCCAGTAGCGTTACAGGGTCGGATGGGAGCTACACCTTC CASSVTGSDGSYTF
TRBJ1-1 . TRBV11-3 . TGTGCCAGCAGCTTAAGGCGCGGCTCTGAAGCTTTCTTT CASSLRRGSEAFF
TRBJ1-5 . TRBV28 . TGTGCCACCACGGGACAAAATCGGCCCCAGCATTTT CATTGQNRPQHF
TRBJ1-6 . TRBV4-3 . TGCGCCAGCAGCCAAGATTGGCAGGTCAATTCACCCCTCCACTTT CASSQDWQVNSPLHF
TRBJ2-2 . TRBV7-4 many TGTGCCAGCAGCTTCAGATCTAGGGGCACCGGGGAGCTGTTTTTT CASSFRSRGTGELFF
TRBJ1-6 TRBD1 TRBV5-4 . TGTGCCAGCAGCGTGGGACAGGGGCATACTAATTCACCCCTCCACTTT CASSVGQGHTNSPLHF
TRBJ2-7 TRBD2 TRBV11-2 . TGTGCCAGCAGCGCCAGCGGGAGCTACGAGCAGTACTTC CASSASGSYEQYF
TRBJ2-7 TRBD2 TRBV28 . TGTGCCAGCAGTTTTAGCGGGAGGGCGCGCGAGCAGTACTTC CASSFSGRAREQYF
TRBJ2-1 . TRBV28 . TGTGCCAGCAAGAAGCAGGGAGGGGGGAATGAGCAGTTCTTC CASKKQGGGNEQFF
TRBJ2-1 TRBD2 TRBV7-2 . TGTGCCAGCAGACAATTGACCGGGACTAGCGGACACAATGAGCAGTTCTTC CASRQLTGTSGHNEQFF
TRBJ2-1 . TRBV19 . TGTGCCAGTCAGAGCATAGCGGCACAACTTAATGAGCAGTTCTTC CASQSIAAQLNEQFF
TRBJ2-1 TRBD2 TRBV6-5 . TGTGCCAGCAGTCCGGGACTAGGTCCTTTTGAGCAGTTCTTC CASSPGLGPFEQFF
TRBJ2-2 . TRBV19 . TGTGCCAGTAGTAGTCCTAGCTTTGGGGCCGGGGAGCTGTTTTTT CASSSPSFGAGELFF
TRBJ2-5 TRBD2 TRBV5-1 . TGCGCCAGCAGCTTGGGCCCGACTAGCGGCCGCCAAGAGACCCAGTACTTC CASSLGPTSGRQETQYF
TRBJ2-1 . TRBV14 . TGTGCCAGCAGCCAAGATCGGGGGAGTGAGCAGTTCTTC CASSQDRGSEQFF
TRBJ1-2 TRBD1 TRBV5-1 few TGCGCCAGCAGCCCGCAGGGGGCGGGCTATGGCTACACCTTC CASSPQGAGYGYTF
TRBJ1-1 TRBD1 TRBV15 . TGTGCCACCGTCAGGGGGCGGGAGAACACTGAAGCTTTCTTT CATVRGRENTEAFF
TRBJ1-2 TRBD1 TRBV10-3 . TGTGCCATCAGTGAGTCGTCGACAGGGGGCGGTGGCTACACCTTC CAISESSTGGGGYTF
TRBJ2-7 . TRBV2 . TGTGCCACCTTAGGGACTCAGGCCTACGAGCAGTACTTC CATLGTQAYEQYF
TRBJ2-7 . TRBV5-5 . TGTGCCAGCAGCCCCCGGACAGCCCTGCCCTACGAGCAGTACTTC CASSPRTALPYEQYF
TRBJ1-3 . TRBV5-6 . TGTGCCAGCAGCAACCGGGGGAGCGGAAACACCATATATTTT CASSNRGSGNTIYF
TRBJ2-1 TRBD2 TRBV4-1 . TGCGCCAGCAGCCAGCTCATGACGGGACTAGCGACTGAGCAGTTCTTC CASSQLMTGLATEQFF
TRBJ1-2 . TRBV6-5 once TGTGCCAGCACCGTCGACGGGAACTATGGCTACACCTTC CASTVDGNYGYTF
TRBJ1-5 TRBD1 TRBV19 . TGTGCCAGTAGTATGGGCGGGGACAGGAGAAATCAGCCCCAGCATTTT CASSMGGDRRNQPQHF
TRBJ1-2 . TRBV7-2 . TGTGCCAGCAGCTTACCAGGGGTGGACTATGGCTACACCTTC CASSLPGVDYGYTF
TRBJ2-1 . TRBV19 . TGTGCCAGTAGTAGCGGGGGCACCCCGTGGTTCTTC CASSSGGTPWFF
TRBJ2-1 . TRBV11-3 . TGTGCCAGCAGCTTGGGGGGTAATTGGAATGAGCAGTTCTTC CASSLGGNWNEQFF
TRBJ2-5 . TRBV19 . TGTGCCAGTAGTACCTCTCATGGGGCTGAGACCCAGTACTTC CASSTSHGAETQYF
TRBJ2-7 TRBD2 TRBV6-5 . TGTGCCAGCAGGGGACTAGCGGGAGTCAGCTACGAGCAGTACTTC CASRGLAGVSYEQYF
TRBJ2-7 TRBD1 TRBV19 once TGTGCCAGTAGCGCACAGGGGACGTCCTACGAGCAGTACTTC CASSAQGTSYEQYF
TRBJ2-7 TRBD2 TRBV28 . TGTGCCAGCAGCGGACTAGCGGGGGGATCCTACGAGCAGTACTTC CASSGLAGGSYEQYF
TRBJ2-7 . TRBV5-1 . TGCGCCAGCAGCTTACAGGGATACGAGCAGTACTTC CASSLQGYEQYF
TRBJ2-1 TRBD1 TRBV13 . TGTGCCAGCAGCTCAGAGGCAGGGCAGCCTCAGGGGGATAACAATGAGCAGTTCTTC CASSSEAGQPQGDNNEQFF
TRBJ2-3 TRBD2 TRBV5-1 . TGCGCCAGCAGCTTGGCTAGCGGGGGGGCCGTTTTACTGTATTTT CASSLASGGAVLLYF
TRBJ2-5 . TRBV5-8 . TGTGCCAGCAGCTTGAACGACAGACAAGAGACCCAGTACTTC CASSLNDRQETQYF
TRBJ2-5 . TRBV5-4 . TGTGCCAGCAGCTTAAGAGCCGACCAAGAGACCCAGTACTTC CASSLRADQETQYF
TRBJ2-3 . TRBV7-2 . TGTGCCAGCAGCCCCAGTAGCACAGATACGCAGTATTTT CASSPSSTDTQYF
TRBJ1-5 TRBD1 TRBV2 . TGTGCCAGCAGTGGGACAGGGGGCAAGAGTCAGCCCCAGCATTTT CASSGTGGKSQPQHF
TRBJ2-7 TRBD1 TRBV10-3 . TGTGCCAGCTTGGACAGGGGGACTGAGCAGTACTTC CASLDRGTEQYF
TRBJ1-1 . TRBV5-4 . TGTGCCAGCAGCTTGGACAGGTCTGAAGCTTTCTTT CASSLDRSEAFF
TRBJ1-5 TRBD1 TRBV2 . TGTGCCAGCAGTAGGGACAGCGGCAATCAGCCCCAGCATTTT CASSRDSGNQPQHF
TRBJ1-6 TRBD1 TRBV11-3 . TGTGCCAGCAGCTTAGACGGAGACCGGGACAGTAATTCACCCCTCCACTTT CASSLDGDRDSNSPLHF
TRBJ1-1 . TRBV21-1 once TGTGCCAGCAGCAAACCGCAGGGGGTTATGAACACTGAAGCTTTCTTT CASSKPQGVMNTEAFF
TRBJ1-1 TRBD1 TRBV27 . TGTGCCAGCAGTTTGGAGCAGGGGGCAGCATCGGCTTTCTTT CASSLEQGAASAFF
TRBJ1-1 . TRBV9 . TGTGCCAGCAGCGTAGGACTCACCTACACTGAAGCTTTCTTT CASSVGLTYTEAFF
TRBJ2-4 . TRBV7-2 once TGTGCCAGCAGCTTAAGAGCGGACCTAGCCAAAAACATTCAGTACTTC CASSLRADLAKNIQYF